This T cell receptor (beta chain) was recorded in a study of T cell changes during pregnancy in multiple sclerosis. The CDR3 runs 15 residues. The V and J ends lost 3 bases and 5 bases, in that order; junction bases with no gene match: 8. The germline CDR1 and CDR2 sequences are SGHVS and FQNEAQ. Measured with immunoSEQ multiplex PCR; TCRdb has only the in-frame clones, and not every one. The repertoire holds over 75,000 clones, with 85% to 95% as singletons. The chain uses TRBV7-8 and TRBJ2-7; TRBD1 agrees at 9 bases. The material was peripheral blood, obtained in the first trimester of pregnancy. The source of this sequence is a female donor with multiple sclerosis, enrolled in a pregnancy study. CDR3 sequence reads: CASSLGDRVGDEQYF. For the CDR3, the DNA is TGTGCCAGCAGCTTGGGGGACAGGGTAGGCGACGAGCAGTACTTC. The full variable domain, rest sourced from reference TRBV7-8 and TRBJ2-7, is GAGVSQSPRYKVAKRGQDVALRCDPISGHVSLFWYQQALGQGPEFLTYFQNEAQLDKSGLPSDRFFAERPEGSVSTLKIQRTQQEDSAVYLCASSLGDRVGDEQYFGPGTRLTVT.